The next 23 T cell receptor beta chains were all read from a single sample in a study of blood T cell repertoires in COVID-19. Data came from immunoSEQ multiplex PCR; TCRdb stores just in-frame clones and leaves some out. The table shows approximately 87,000 clones, with 75% to 90% occurring only once. Sequencing input: peripheral blood. The receptors shown here come from a man aged 65 to 79 with active or convalescent COVID-19.

The chain uses TRBV2 and TRBJ2-5; 10 bases align to TRBD1. The trim removed 5 bases at V and 5 bases at J, leaving 8 bases unmatched. Germline-derived CDR1 and CDR2 are SNHLY and FYNNEI. This CDR3 is built from 15 residues. The CDR3 here is CASSRPGQGWETQYF. CDR3 bases: TGTGCCAGCAGTCGACCGGGACAGGGGTGGGAGACCCAGTACTTC. Combining the CDR3 with reference TRBV2 and TRBJ2-5 gives the whole variable domain EPEVTQTPSHQVTQMGQEVILRCVPISNHLYFYWYRQILGQKVEFLVSFYNNEISEKSEIFDDQFSVERPDGSNFTLKIRSTKLEDSAMYFCASSRPGQGWETQYFGPGTRLLVL.

The chain couples TRBV30 to TRBJ2-3; no reliable D call. The CDR3 spans 13 residues. Between the trimmed V and J ends, which lost 4 bases and 6 bases, there was a span of 14 bases. From germline, CDR1 is GTSNPN and CDR2 SVGIG (reference sequence). The DNA of the CDR3 is TGTGCCTGGACAATCCCGGGTAGGGATACGCAGTATTTT. This gives the protein CAWTIPGRDTQYF.

This chain links TRBV30 with TRBJ1-5; D is unclear. In germline, CDR1 is GTSNPN, CDR2 SVGIG (reference sequence). Trimming pared 0 bases from V and 0 bases from J, leaving 9 bases between. The CDR3 has 15 residues. The CDR3 loop is CAWSVSVNSNQPQHF. CDR3 DNA: TGTGCCTGGAGTGTATCAGTAAATAGCAATCAGCCCCAGCATTTT.

CDR3 coding DNA: TGTGCCAGCAGCCAAGAAGGACTAGCGGGACTGAACACCGGGGAGCTGTTTTTT. Protein: CASSQEGLAGLNTGELFF. This chain links TRBV4-2 with TRBJ2-2, with 12 bases aligning to TRBD2. CDR3 length equals 18 residues. Germline lookup yields CDR1 LGHNA and CDR2 YNFKEQ. The J segment lost 1 base and the V segment lost 0 bases, leaving 3 bases of the junction unmatched.

J is TRBJ1-1 and V is TRBV4-2, with D possibly TRBD1 on 6 matching bases. V was clipped by 3 bases and J by 1 base, with 9 bases between them. The germline gives CDR1 LGHNA, CDR2 YNFKEQ. The CDR3 has 14 amino acids. CDR3 in amino acids: CASSHPDRNTEAFF. Written as DNA, the CDR3 is TGTGCCAGCAGCCATCCGGACAGGAACACTGAAGCTTTCTTT.

Note on this clone: Within the sample, other DNA sequences also encode this same CDR3. This CDR3 reads CASSLPGTEAFF. In nucleotides, the CDR3 is TGTGCCAGCAGTTTGCCGGGGACTGAAGCTTTCTTT. The J gene is TRBJ1-1, the V gene TRBV28, with unresolved D. The CDR3 spans 12 residues. Germline V gene lookup returns CDR1 MDHEN and CDR2 SYDVKM. V was cut by 3 bases and J by 5 bases, with 7 bases left in between. Supplemented by reference TRBV28 and TRBJ1-1, the full variable domain reads DVKVTQSSRYLVKRTGEKVFLECVQDMDHENMFWYRQDPGLGLRLIYFSYDVKMKEKGDIPEGYSVSREKKERFSLILESASTNQTSMYLCASSLPGTEAFFGQGTRLTVV.

The chain recombines TRBV19 with TRBJ1-6; no definite D call. Germline loops: CDR1 LNHDA, CDR2 SQIVND (reference sequence). Trimming took 5 bases from V and 1 from J, leaving 6 bases between them. The CDR3 extends over 14 amino acids. CDR3 nucleotide sequence: TGTGCCAGTAGTGGAGGGTCCTATAATTCACCCCTCCACTTT. Encoded protein: CASSGGSYNSPLHF.

The chain combines TRBV28 with TRBJ1-1; possibly TRBD1 for D (6 bases). This CDR3 has 15 residues. Germline values: CDR1 MDHEN, CDR2 SYDVKM. V was shortened by 2 bases and J by 5 bases, with 15 bases between the two germline ends. The CDR3 DNA is TGTGCCAGCAGTTTAGGATTTGCGAGGGGGACTGAAGCTTTCTTT. Protein product: CASSLGFARGTEAFF.

Only one count was recorded for this clone. The gene calls are TRBV5-1 and TRBJ2-7, with a possible D match to TRBD1 (6 bases). Germline lookup yields CDR1 SGHRS and CDR2 YFSETQ. Between the trimmed V and J ends, which lost 5 bases and 1 base, there was a span of 10 bases. The CDR3 spans 13 residues. The CDR3 protein is CASRPTGSYEQYF. CDR3 sequence (DNA): TGCGCCAGCAGACCGACAGGATCCTACGAGCAGTACTTC.

The J gene is TRBJ1-3, the V gene TRBV7-2; 8 bases are a match to TRBD1. CDR1 SGHTA and CDR2 FQGNSA come from the germline V gene. The trim removed 4 bases at V and 4 bases at J, leaving 6 bases unmatched. The CDR3 runs to 15 residues. The DNA for the CDR3 is TGTGCCAGCAGCTACAGACAGGGGCTCGGAAACACCATATATTTT. This sequence encodes CASSYRQGLGNTIYF.

V usage is TRBV9 and J usage is TRBJ1-6; 9 bases fit TRBD1. This CDR3 is 15 amino acids long. The V and J ends lost 0 bases and 9 bases, in that order; junction bases with no gene match: 4. The germline V gene has CDR1 SGDLS and CDR2 YYNGEE. CDR3 sequence (DNA): TGTGCCAGCAGCGTAGTTGGGGACAGGGTTTCACCCCTCCACTTT. This codes for CASSVVGDRVSPLHF.

This chain connects TRBV28 to TRBJ1-5, with a possible D match to TRBD1 (6 bases). Germline CDR1 MDHEN, CDR2 SYDVKM. The V and J ends lost 6 bases and 1 base respectively, with 10 bases between them. CDR3 length: 14 residues. The CDR3 loop reads CASRGGRSNQPQHF. The DNA of the CDR3 is TGTGCCAGCAGAGGGGGAAGGAGCAATCAGCCCCAGCATTTT.

CDR3 nucleotides: TGTGCCAGTAGTAGGGCCGACACAGATACGCAGTATTTT. Translated, it gives CASSRADTDTQYF. The chain links TRBV19 to TRBJ2-3; D is uncertain. V was cut by 4 bases and J by 2 bases, with 7 bases left in between. The CDR3 length is 13 residues. Germline V gene lookup returns CDR1 LNHDA and CDR2 SQIVND (reference sequence). The full variable domain, completed using reference TRBV19 and TRBJ2-3, is DGGITQSPKYLFRKEGQNVTLSCEQNLNHDAMYWYRQDPGQGLRLIYYSQIVNDFQKGDIAEGYSVSREKKESFPLTVTSAQKNPTAFYLCASSRADTDTQYFGPGTRLTVL.

The chain carries TRBV6-5 and TRBJ2-7; weak D call: TRBD2 (5 bases). Trimming pared 2 bases from V and 7 bases from J, leaving 12 bases between. The CDR3 has 13 amino acids. Germline V gives CDR1 MNHEY, CDR2 SVGAGI. The CDR3: CASSYGLAWEQYF. CDR3 bases: TGTGCCAGCAGTTACGGCCTAGCTTGGGAGCAGTACTTC.

The rearrangement links TRBV4-1 to TRBJ1-5; no reliable D call. V shed 4 bases and J shed 2 bases, with 15 bases lying between them. Germline V CDR1 and CDR2: MGHRA, YSYEKL. The CDR3 sequence is 16 residues long. DNA for the CDR3: TGCGCCAGCAGCCCCCGTTGGCCTGAGGGCAATCAGCCCCAGCATTTT. Encoded protein: CASSPRWPEGNQPQHF.

The CDR3 protein is CASSHFPGNEQFF. The CDR3 DNA is TGTGCCAGCAGTCATTTCCCAGGGAATGAGCAGTTCTTC. The J gene is TRBJ2-1, the V gene TRBV6-4; tentative D call: TRBD1 (5 bases). V lost 5 bases to trimming and J lost 7 bases, with 12 bases between them. Per the germline V gene, CDR1 is MRHNA and CDR2 is SNTAGT. This CDR3 spans 13 amino acids.

The chain has TRBV29-1 and TRBJ1-1, with D unresolved. The germline V gene encodes CDR1 SQVTM and CDR2 ANQGSEA. This CDR3 contains 13 residues. V lost 0 bases, J lost 11 bases, and 16 bases lay in between. As DNA, the CDR3 is TGCAGCGTTGAAGATTACGTGGGATCGGGGGCTTTCTTT. Its translation is CSVEDYVGSGAFF.

The chain carries TRBV29-1 and TRBJ2-1, with TRBD2 identical over 13 bases. The V gene end was trimmed by 5 bases and the J gene end by 5 bases; junction bases not matched to a gene: 6. There are 15 residues in the CDR3. The germline V gene has CDR1 SQVTM and CDR2 ANQGSEA. DNA for the CDR3: TGCAGCGTTTCCGGGACTAGCGGGATAGACAATGAGCAGTTCTTC. Translating it yields CSVSGTSGIDNEQFF.

The rearrangement joins TRBV11-2 to TRBJ2-2; 15 bases align to TRBD2. The germline gives CDR1 SGHAT, CDR2 FQNNGV. V lost 2 bases, J lost 1 base, and 2 bases stayed unmatched. This CDR3 has 18 amino acids. Written as DNA, the CDR3 is TGTGCCAGCAGCTTACCGGGACTAGCGGGAGGGAACACCGGGGAGCTGTTTTTT. Translating it yields CASSLPGLAGGNTGELFF.

The genes are TRBV28 and TRBJ1-1; a possible D gene is TRBD1 (5 bases). Germline loops: CDR1 MDHEN, CDR2 SYDVKM. Deletions cut 6 bases from V and 1 base from J, with 9 bases between. The CDR3 runs to 13 residues. CDR3 residues: CASRPGQNTEAFF. As DNA, the CDR3 is TGTGCCAGCAGACCCGGACAGAACACTGAAGCTTTCTTT.

The rearrangement links TRBV5-4 to TRBJ2-1, with 16 bases fitting TRBD2. Germline V CDR1 and CDR2: SGHNT, YYREEE (reference sequence). The CDR3 runs 16 residues. V shed 4 bases, J shed 12 bases, and the junction held 10 bases outside the gene matches. The CDR3 loop is CASSKPGLAGGRRQFF. CDR3 coding DNA: TGTGCCAGCAGCAAACCGGGACTAGCGGGAGGGAGAAGGCAGTTCTTC.

J is TRBJ1-2 and V is TRBV7-2, with D possibly matching TRBD1 (6 bases). Germline values: CDR1 SGHTA, CDR2 FQGNSA. The CDR3 runs 14 residues. V lost 3 bases and J lost 7, with 15 bases in between. The CDR3 loop is CASSLRAGDSGYTF. The CDR3 DNA sequence: TGTGCCAGCAGCTTGCGTGCAGGGGATTCTGGCTACACCTTC.

The chain links TRBV7-2 to TRBJ2-6; tentatively, D is TRBD2 (5 bases). The CDR3 extends over 15 amino acids. Between the trimmed V and J ends, which lost 1 base and 2 bases, there was a span of 6 bases. Germline CDR1 reads SGHTA; CDR2 reads FQGNSA. The CDR3 spells CASSLVGAGANVLTF. DNA of the CDR3: TGTGCCAGCAGCTTAGTCGGGGCTGGGGCCAACGTCCTGACTTTC.